This T cell receptor beta chain was recorded in a study of blood T cells in healthy people across ages. A sample-barcoded 5' primer and a J-beta primer mix were used in a second PCR of roughly 6 to 11 cycles. Each of the cDNA molecules was tagged by a template-switch adaptor with 12 random nucleotides. TCRdb fed the 5' RACE reads into MiXCR, producing one record per CDR3 protein. The sample shows 650,000 to 1,000,000 distinct CDR3 sequences, about 36% of them seen only once. The receptor was isolated from a young man in good health. Sample: blood.

In nucleotides, the CDR3 is TGTGCCAGCAGCCCCAGGGGACTCCAGAACTATGGCTACACCTTC. Translation gives CASSPRGLQNYGYTF. This chain connects TRBV7-2 to TRBJ1-2, with D possibly being TRBD1 (6 bases). Germline CDR1 is SGHTA and CDR2 is FQGNSA. V lost 5 bases, J lost 2 bases, and 15 bases lay in between. The CDR3 has 15 residues.